Each of the 7 T cell receptor beta chains below was sequenced from the same sample in a study of CD8+ T cells in alopecia areata. Reverse transcription of extracted RNA yielded cDNA, which provided the sequencing template. Here immunoSEQ multiplex PCR was the method, and the copy in TCRdb shows in-frame clones only, minus some. The sample consists of about 160,000 clones, about three fifths of them appearing once. Treatment described: oral pan-JAK inhibitor, 5-10 mg twice daily. The source material was CD4+ T cells sorted from blood, sampled at week 4, from a patient treated with tofacitinib. The receptors were sampled from a human donor with alopecia areata.

In this sample, this clone turned up a few times. The chain joins TRBV7-8 to TRBJ2-7, with a tentative D call TRBD1 (5 bases). The germline V and J ends were trimmed by 3 bases and 2 bases, with 14 bases remaining between them. The CDR3 is 15 amino acids. CDR1 and CDR2 (germline): SGHVS, FQNEAQ. The CDR3 region is CASSFVGEFAYEQYF. The CDR3 DNA reads TGTGCCAGCAGCTTTGTAGGGGAATTCGCCTACGAGCAGTACTTC.

This clone has only a few counts. The chain combines TRBV30 with TRBJ1-1, with D perhaps TRBD1 (6 bases). Trimming shortened V by 1 base and J by 1 base, and 10 bases separated the two germline ends. The CDR3 runs to 14 residues. CDR1 GTSNPN and CDR2 SVGIG come from the germline V gene (reference sequence). The CDR3 nucleotides read TGTGCCTGGAGTGCACAGGGAGGGAACACTGAAGCTTTCTTT. Its protein is CAWSAQGGNTEAFF.

V and J are TRBV29-1 and TRBJ1-2; no reliable D call. V lost 6 bases and J 5 bases, leaving 10 bases between the germline ends. CDR3 length: 11 amino acids. Germline V gene sequence: CDR1 SQVTM, CDR2 ANQGSEA. The CDR3 loop reads CSVGEIYGYTF. CDR3 in DNA: TGCAGCGTCGGAGAGATATATGGCTACACCTTC.

V and J are TRBV15 and TRBJ1-2; D unresolved. The CDR3 is 14 residues long. V was cut by 0 bases and J by 4 bases, with 9 bases left in between. The V gene's germline CDR1 is LNHNV and CDR2 YYDKDF (reference sequence). The CDR3 here is CATSREPDTYGYTF. DNA for the CDR3: TGTGCCACCAGCAGAGAACCTGACACCTATGGCTACACCTTC.

This sequence joins TRBV4-1 and TRBJ2-2, with D possibly matching TRBD1 (5 bases). V lost 0 bases and J lost 0, with 11 bases in between. The CDR3 contains 17 residues. The V gene's germline CDR1 is MGHRA and CDR2 YSYEKL. The CDR3 is CASSQDQGRTNTGELFF. DNA of the CDR3: TGCGCCAGCAGCCAAGATCAGGGCAGAACGAACACCGGGGAGCTGTTTTTT.

The chain couples TRBV29-1 to TRBJ1-2; 8 bases are shared with TRBD1. V shed 3 bases and J 4 bases; nucleotides not matched to a gene: 10. The germline V gene encodes CDR1 SQVTM and CDR2 ANQGSEA. CDR3 length equals 15 residues. The CDR3 here is CSVDSPDRAVYGYTF. The CDR3 DNA reads as TGCAGCGTTGACTCACCGGACAGGGCGGTCTATGGCTACACCTTC. The whole variable domain, filled in from reference TRBV29-1 and TRBJ1-2, reads SAVISQKPSRDICQRGTSLTIQCQVDSQVTMMFWYRQQPGQSLTLIATANQGSEATYESGFVIDKFPISRPNLTFSTLTVSNMSPEDSSIYLCSVDSPDRAVYGYTFGSGTRLTVV.

V is TRBV7-9 and J is TRBJ2-2, with unresolved D. The CDR3 spans 13 residues. V was shortened by 3 bases and J by 5 bases, with 7 bases between the two germline ends. Germline CDR1 is SEHNR and CDR2 is FQNEAQ (reference sequence). CDR3 sequence: CASSFMGTGELFF. In DNA, the CDR3 is TGTGCCAGCAGCTTCATGGGAACCGGGGAGCTGTTTTTT. Together with reference TRBV7-9 and TRBJ2-2, the CDR3 gives the full variable domain: DTGVSQNPRHKITKRGQNVTFRCDPISEHNRLYWYRQTLGQGPEFLTYFQNEAQLEKSRLLSDRFSAERPKGSFSTLEIQRTEQGDSAMYLCASSFMGTGELFFGEGSRLTVL.